The sequence of this T cell receptor beta chain was determined in a study of cytomegalovirus exposure and HLA in healthy donors. This table comes from immunoSEQ multiplex PCR, and its TCRdb copy is limited to in-frame clones, with some not included. The sample shows some 310,000 clones, around 90% of them seen only once. In germline, CDR1 is SGHRS, CDR2 YFSETQ. This CDR3 contains 16 residues. The ends lost 2 bases at V and 1 base at J; junction bases unmatched: 5. The receptor's source is a man aged 25-40 years in good health and CMV-seronegative. Material: PBMCs. The chain has TRBV5-1 and TRBJ2-2, with 7 positions matching TRBD1. This CDR3 reads CASSFDRQGNTGELFF. The CDR3 nucleotides are TGCGCCAGCAGCTTCGATCGACAGGGGAACACCGGGGAGCTGTTTTTT. The full variable domain, in which reference TRBV5-1 and TRBJ2-2 provide the parts outside the CDR3, is KAGVTQTPRYLIKTRGQQVTLSCSPISGHRSVSWYQQTPGQGLQFLFEYFSETQRNKGNFPGRFSGRQFSNSRSEMNVSTLELGDSALYLCASSFDRQGNTGELFFGEGSRLTVL.